The subject of this entry is one T cell receptor (beta chain). Its target is unknown. The method was immunoSEQ multiplex PCR; TCRdb's version includes in-frame clones alone and lacks a portion of them. The sample lists 95,000 to 150,000 clones, about 90% occurring once. The data derive from a study of T cell responses to AZD1222 COVID-19 vaccine. The wider study: Researchers grouped second doses given at about 4 or about 12 weeks into one pool.

In germline, CDR1 is SGHTS, CDR2 YDEGEE. This CDR3 spans 17 amino acids. The V and J ends lost 4 bases and 0 bases, in that order; junction bases with no gene match: 5. General study findings and limits: Nearly half of spike-specific TCRs reportedly target unmutated variant regions. Only six individuals given AZD1222 were seropositive at baseline. Most donors were white British and more were female, and clonal diversity was possibly underestimated.

The material was peripheral blood, obtained on day 0 of AZD1222 vaccination. This TCR derives from an adult in good health. This chain joins TRBV5-8 and TRBJ2-5; 14 nucleotides align to TRBD2. The CDR3 loop reads CASSRGLAGGHQETQYF. The CDR3 DNA reads TGTGCCAGCAGCCGCGGACTAGCGGGGGGACACCAAGAGACCCAGTACTTC. The whole variable domain, remainder taken from reference TRBV5-8 and TRBJ2-5, is EAGVTQSPTHLIKTRGQQATLRCSPISGHTSVYWYQQALGLGLQFLLWYDEGEERNRGNFPPRFSGRQFPNYSSELNVNALELEDSALYLCASSRGLAGGHQETQYFGPGTRLLVL.